This TCR beta chain was captured in a study of control samples from healthy donors and cancer patients. From germline, CDR1 is LNHDA and CDR2 SQIVND (reference sequence). The CDR3 consists of 17 residues. Unmatched junction bases numbered 7, after V lost 0 bases and J lost 6 bases. Using immunoSEQ multiplex PCR, the repertoire was profiled, and TCRdb retains in-frame clones only, with some absent. Among 90,000 or so clones listed, approximately 88% were seen once. This sequence joins TRBV19 and TRBJ2-3, with 12 bases that match TRBD2. The source material was PBMCs. The origin of this receptor is a man aged 70 or older with lung cancer. This chain's CDR3 is CASSIDLTSGGRDTQYF. CDR3 coding DNA: TGTGCCAGTAGTATAGATCTGACTAGCGGGGGTCGGGATACGCAGTATTTT.